The rows below give T cell receptor beta chains drawn from one sample of a study of hypomethylating agent response in myelodysplastic syndrome. The method was immunoSEQ multiplex PCR; TCRdb's version includes in-frame clones alone and lacks a portion of them. The table lists some 5,900 clones, roughly nine tenths of them singletons. This specimen was bone marrow, taken before or after starting hypomethylating agent treatment for myelodysplastic syndrome (not recorded which). These receptors all come from a human donor with myelodysplastic syndrome. CDR3s include the opening cysteine and the closing phenylalanine or tryptophan. The D gene is left open where the match is weak. The listing skips clone size in some rows; elsewhere it reads once, few, many or a size class.

CDR3 length	V gene	J gene	D gene	clone size	CDR3 DNA	CDR3 protein
12	TRBV7-9	TRBJ2-3	.	.	TGTGCCAGCAGCTCTACATCAGATACGCAGTATTTT	CASSSTSDTQYF
16	TRBV5-1	TRBJ2-7	TRBD1	once	TGCGCCAGCAGCTGGACAGGGGGCTTAAGCTCCTACGAGCAGTACTTC	CASSWTGGLSSYEQYF
15	TRBV5-6	TRBJ1-2	.	.	TGTGCCAGCAGCGGTGACAGAGAGAATAACTATGGCTACACCTTC	CASSGDRENNYGYTF
14	TRBV13	TRBJ1-1	.	.	TGTGCCAGCAGCATACCCCCAGGGAACACTGAAGCTTTCTTT	CASSIPPGNTEAFF
13	TRBV11-1	TRBJ1-1	.	few	TGTGCCAGCAGCTACGGAGGGAACACTGAAGCTTTCTTT	CASSYGGNTEAFF
14	TRBV7-2	TRBJ1-4	.	.	TGTGCCAGCAGCTTAGCCCCAACTAATGAAAAACTGTTTTTT	CASSLAPTNEKLFF
12	TRBV6-5	TRBJ2-1	TRBD1	.	TGTGCCAGCAGCCGAGGGACAGATGAGCAGTTCTTC	CASSRGTDEQFF
15	TRBV7-2	TRBJ1-4	.	.	TGTGCCAGCAGCTTAAACCCGGGGGCAGGTGAAAAACTGTTTTTT	CASSLNPGAGEKLFF
14	TRBV7-9	TRBJ1-6	.	.	TGTGCCAGCAGCTTACAGTCGGAAGGCTCACCCCTCCACTTT	CASSLQSEGSPLHF
15	TRBV30	TRBJ1-2	TRBD1	.	TGTGCCTGGAGTGGTTGGGACAGGGATAACTATGGCTACACCTTC	CAWSGWDRDNYGYTF
14	TRBV7-2	TRBJ2-7	.	.	TGTGCCAGCAGCTTAGTTGCAGGAACCTACGAGCAGTACTTC	CASSLVAGTYEQYF
19	TRBV11-1	TRBJ2-3	TRBD2	.	TGTGCCAGCAGTTCCGGGACAGGACATGTTAGCGGGGGGGCAGATACGCAGTATTTT	CASSSGTGHVSGGADTQYF
15	TRBV5-8	TRBJ2-3	TRBD2	.	TGTGCCAGCAGCATTAGCGGGGGGAGCACAGATACGCAGTATTTT	CASSISGGSTDTQYF
13	TRBV11-2	TRBJ2-3	TRBD1	.	TGTGCCAGCAGACAGGGGCGCACAGATACGCAGTATTTT	CASRQGRTDTQYF
15	TRBV4-1	TRBJ1-1	.	.	TGCGCCAGCAGCCAAGAGGGGACGGTGAACACTGAAGCTTTCTTT	CASSQEGTVNTEAFF
12	TRBV6-5	TRBJ2-7	.	.	TGTGCCAGCAGTGCTTCTATGAACGAGCAGTACTTC	CASSASMNEQYF
15	TRBV4-2	TRBJ1-5	.	.	TGTGCCAGCAGCCAAGAACGACAGGACAATCAGCCCCAGCATTTT	CASSQERQDNQPQHF
15	TRBV5-1	TRBJ1-4	.	.	TGCGCCAGCAGCTTGAGGGGGGGGACTAATGAAAAACTGTTTTTT	CASSLRGGTNEKLFF
17	TRBV7-9	TRBJ2-3	.	.	TGTGCCAGCAGCTCCCTCCCCGGACCGCCCGGCACAGATACGCAGTATTTT	CASSSLPGPPGTDTQYF
15	TRBV19	TRBJ1-3	.	.	TGTGCCAGTAGTATGGGTCTGGGGTCTGGAAACACCATATATTTT	CASSMGLGSGNTIYF
13	TRBV29-1	TRBJ2-5	.	few	TGCAGCGTTGGGGTAGCGCAGCAAGAGACCCAGTACTTC	CSVGVAQQETQYF
16	TRBV9	TRBJ2-2	TRBD2	once	TGTGCCAGCAGAGATACTAGCGGGGGGGCCCCCGGGGAGCTGTTTTTT	CASRDTSGGAPGELFF
14	TRBV18	TRBJ2-7	.	few	TGTGCCAGCTCACCACAGGGTGGAGAGAAGGAGCAGTACTTC	CASSPQGGEKEQYF
15	TRBV15	TRBJ1-5	.	.	TGTGCCACCAGCAGAGATGGGGCCCGCAGTCAGCCCCAGCATTTT	CATSRDGARSQPQHF
14	TRBV6-6	TRBJ1-6	.	.	TGTGCCAGCAGTTACGGCGTGGGGGATTCACCCCTCCACTTT	CASSYGVGDSPLHF
17	TRBV5-6	TRBJ2-6	.	once	TGTGCCAGCAGCTTCGAGAAGCGCCCCTCTGGGGCCAACGTCCTGACTTTC	CASSFEKRPSGANVLTF
14	TRBV6-5	TRBJ1-6	.	.	TGTGCCAGCAGCAGACCGAGCTATAATTCACCCCTCCACTTT	CASSRPSYNSPLHF
13	TRBV19	TRBJ1-2	.	.	TGTGCCAGTAGTATCCGACAGCTCTATGGCTACACCTTC	CASSIRQLYGYTF
15	TRBV27	TRBJ2-7	TRBD1	few	TGTGCCAGCAGTTTATATGGGACAGGGTTTTACGAGCAGTACTTC	CASSLYGTGFYEQYF
15	TRBV7-2	TRBJ1-2	TRBD1	.	TGTGCCAGCAGCGCCGACCCGGGACAGGGCCATGGCTACACCTTC	CASSADPGQGHGYTF
13	TRBV5-1	TRBJ1-3	.	.	TGCGCCAGCAGCCATGCTGGGGGAAACACCATATATTTT	CASSHAGGNTIYF
15	TRBV4-3	TRBJ2-3	.	.	TGCGCCAGCAGCCAAGGTGGAGATAGCACAGATACGCAGTATTTT	CASSQGGDSTDTQYF
15	TRBV18	TRBJ2-5	.	.	TGTGCCAGCTCACCATCTGGCAGGGGAGGTGAGACCCAGTACTTC	CASSPSGRGGETQYF
13	TRBV7-2	TRBJ2-7	.	few	TGTGCCAGCAGCTTAGATTGGGACAACGAGCAGTACTTC	CASSLDWDNEQYF
13	TRBV7-6	TRBJ1-3	.	.	TGTGCCAGCAGCTTGGAGCCGGGAAACACCATATATTTT	CASSLEPGNTIYF
15	TRBV4-1	TRBJ1-1	.	.	TGCGCCAGCAGCCTAAGAGGGGCTCAGTCCACTGAAGCTTTCTTT	CASSLRGAQSTEAFF
13	TRBV15	TRBJ1-4	TRBD1	.	TGTGCCACCAGCAAAGAGCCAGGGGGGCGGACTGTATTT	CATSKEPGGRTVF
14	TRBV5-5	TRBJ1-6	.	once	TGTGCCAGCAGCTTGGTGGAAATTAATTCACCCCTCCACTTT	CASSLVEINSPLHF
18	TRBV5-1	TRBJ2-1	TRBD1	.	TGCGCCAGCAGCTTGGGGTTTTTCGGGACAGGGAACGGGAATGAGCAGTTCTTC	CASSLGFFGTGNGNEQFF
17	TRBV30	TRBJ2-1	.	.	TGTGCCTGGAGTCCTAGCCCCACAGGGCAGATCGACAATGAGCAGTTCTTC	CAWSPSPTGQIDNEQFF
13	TRBV5-6	TRBJ2-3	.	.	TGTGCCAGCAGCCGAACAGCCACAGATACGCAGTATTTT	CASSRTATDTQYF
13	TRBV9	TRBJ2-7	TRBD1	.	TGTGCCAGCAGCGTAGGGACAGGGATCGAGCAGTACTTC	CASSVGTGIEQYF
13	TRBV30	TRBJ1-6	.	few	TGTGCCTGTCTCAGGGGCTTTGATTCACCCCTCCACTTT	CACLRGFDSPLHF
14	TRBV25-1	TRBJ2-1	.	.	TGTGCCAGCAGTGCTTCCTTTTTCGGCGATGAGCAGTTCTTC	CASSASFFGDEQFF
13	TRBV6-1	TRBJ2-1	TRBD1	.	TGTGCCAGCCGGGACAGGGTGATCCGTGAGCAGTTCTTC	CASRDRVIREQFF
14	TRBV6-1	TRBJ2-1	TRBD2	.	TGTGCCCACAACACCTGGCGGGGGGGCGATGAGCAGTTCTTC	CAHNTWRGGDEQFF
14	TRBV5-4	TRBJ2-3	TRBD1	.	TGTGCCAGCAGCTTTGGACAGGGGAGGGATACGCAGTATTTT	CASSFGQGRDTQYF
15	TRBV9	TRBJ2-3	.	.	TGTGCCAGCAGCGCACTCGATGGGGGATCAGATACGCAGTATTTT	CASSALDGGSDTQYF
16	TRBV5-1	TRBJ1-2	TRBD1	.	TGCGCCAGCAGCTTGGACCCAGCAGGGGGACTGTATGGCTACACCTTC	CASSLDPAGGLYGYTF
13	TRBV29-1	TRBJ1-1	.	once	TGCAGCGTTGGGTCGACAGGCAGCGCTGAAGCTTTCTTT	CSVGSTGSAEAFF
17	TRBV2	TRBJ1-5	TRBD1	.	TGTGCCAGCAGTGGGGTCTCGGGACAGAGGGTTTATCAGCCCCAGCATTTT	CASSGVSGQRVYQPQHF
14	TRBV11-2	TRBJ2-5	.	.	TGTGCCAGCAGCTTCGGCGCCTTAAGGGAGACCCAGTACTTC	CASSFGALRETQYF
18	TRBV6-1	TRBJ2-1	.	.	TGTGCCAGCAGTGAGTTCCCTTTTGAACTGAGCTCCTACAATGAGCAGTTCTTC	CASSEFPFELSSYNEQFF
15	TRBV9	TRBJ2-1	TRBD2	.	TGTGCCAGCAGCGTGGGGACTAGCGCTTACAATGAGCAGTTCTTC	CASSVGTSAYNEQFF